Listed below are T cell receptor beta chains from one sample, sequenced in a study of blood T cell repertoires in COVID-19. Measured with immunoSEQ multiplex PCR; TCRdb has only the in-frame clones, and not every one. The sample consists of about 370,000 clones, 70% to 90% of them appearing once. The specimen was peripheral blood. Receptors originate from a woman aged 25-40 years with COVID-19, enrolled during active disease. CDR3s include the opening cysteine and the closing phenylalanine or tryptophan. The D gene is left open where the match is weak. Not all rows give a size; the values are once, few, many and, for expanded clones, a class.

d_gene	v_gene	abundance	j_gene	CDR3aa	CDR3nt
TRBD1	TRBV29-1	NA	TRBJ1-5	CSVEEVRQGENSNQPQHF	TGCAGCGTTGAAGAAGTGAGACAGGGGGAGAATAGCAATCAGCCCCAGCATTTT
TRBD1	TRBV7-2	once	TRBJ2-4	CASSLGFFGTGGNIQYF	TGTGCCAGCAGCTTAGGTTTTTTCGGGACAGGGGGCAACATTCAGTACTTC
TRBD2	TRBV4-3	NA	TRBJ2-5	CASSPQTSGGGQETQYF	TGCGCCAGCAGCCCCCAGACTAGCGGGGGGGGGCAAGAGACCCAGTACTTC
NA	TRBV28	NA	TRBJ1-1	CASRQGPEAFF	TGTGCCAGCAGACAGGGTCCTGAAGCTTTCTTT
NA	TRBV19	NA	TRBJ1-1	CASSRNTEAFF	TGTGCCAGTAGCAGGAACACTGAAGCTTTCTTT
TRBD2	TRBV7-2	NA	TRBJ2-3	CASSLAPSGGADTQYF	TGTGCCAGCAGCTTAGCGCCTAGCGGGGGAGCGGATACGCAGTATTTT
TRBD1	TRBV6-1	NA	TRBJ2-5	CASSEDRGAETQNF	TGTGCCAGCAGTGAGGACAGGGGGGCAGAGACCCAGAACTTC
NA	TRBV18	few	TRBJ1-5	CASSPPGTGSNQPQHF	TGTGCCAGCTCACCCCCCGGCACGGGTAGCAATCAGCCCCAGCATTTT
NA	TRBV7-8	NA	TRBJ2-3	CASSNKPGNRDTQYF	TGTGCCAGCAGCAATAAGCCCGGGAACCGAGATACGCAGTATTTT
NA	TRBV25-1	few	TRBJ2-1	CASSEYGAGYEQFF	TGTGCCAGCAGTGAATATGGGGCAGGGTATGAGCAGTTCTTC
NA	TRBV27	many	TRBJ1-1	CASSLNRQWAFVNTEAFF	TGTGCCAGCAGTTTAAACAGACAATGGGCCTTTGTGAACACTGAAGCTTTCTTT
TRBD1	TRBV20-1	NA	TRBJ2-7	CSASDYRTGGDEQYF	TGCAGTGCTAGTGATTACCGGACAGGAGGCGACGAGCAGTACTTC
NA	TRBV19	NA	TRBJ1-2	CASSVSYGYTF	TGTGCCAGTAGTGTGAGCTATGGCTACACCTTC
TRBD1	TRBV30	NA	TRBJ1-5	CAWGQGSNQPQHF	TGTGCCTGGGGACAGGGTAGCAATCAGCCCCAGCATTTT
NA	TRBV29-1	NA	TRBJ2-3	CSAKQLSSTDTQYF	TGCAGCGCAAAACAGCTTTCTAGCACAGATACGCAGTATTTT
TRBD1	TRBV28	NA	TRBJ2-7	CASSRDRATYEQYF	TGTGCCAGCAGCCGGGACAGGGCGACCTACGAGCAGTACTTC
TRBD1	TRBV6-5	few	TRBJ2-7	CASSLGQGAYEQYF	TGTGCCAGCAGTTTGGGACAGGGCGCCTACGAGCAGTACTTC
NA	TRBV7-9	NA	TRBJ1-2	CASSLDRAQTYGYTF	TGTGCCAGCAGCTTAGACAGGGCTCAAACCTATGGCTACACCTTC
NA	TRBV7-2	NA	TRBJ1-6	CASSLGGRLYSPLHF	TGTGCCAGCAGCTTAGGCGGCCGCCTATATTCACCCCTCCACTTT
TRBD1	TRBV29-1	NA	TRBJ2-5	CSVRDRGLETQYF	TGCAGCGTTCGGGACAGGGGGCTGGAGACCCAGTACTTC
TRBD1	TRBV19	NA	TRBJ2-5	CASSLNRGPETQYF	TGTGCCAGTAGTCTCAACAGGGGACCAGAGACCCAGTACTTC
NA	TRBV5-8	NA	TRBJ2-6	CASSRRGSGANVLTF	TGTGCCAGCAGCAGACGGGGATCTGGGGCCAACGTCCTGACTTTC
TRBD1	TRBV28	once	TRBJ1-6	CASSSGQSDNSPLHF	TGTGCCAGCAGTTCGGGACAGAGTGATAATTCACCCCTCCACTTT
NA	TRBV21-1	NA	TRBJ2-4	CASSKVGRSAGALAKNIQYF	TGTGCCAGCAGCAAAGTCGGGCGGTCAGCGGGAGCCTTAGCCAAAAACATTCAGTACTTC
NA	TRBV18	NA	TRBJ1-1	CASSSLSDTEAFF	TGTGCCAGCTCAAGTTTATCGGACACTGAAGCTTTCTTT
NA	TRBV7-2	NA	TRBJ1-2	CASSLVAGDYGYTF	TGTGCCAGCAGCTTAGTGGCAGGGGACTATGGCTACACCTTC
NA	TRBV30	NA	TRBJ1-2	CAWYGQNYGYTF	TGTGCCTGGTATGGACAGAACTATGGCTACACCTTC
TRBD1	TRBV11-2	NA	TRBJ1-2	CASSFRGQGYGYTF	TGTGCCAGCAGCTTTAGGGGACAGGGGTATGGCTACACCTTC
TRBD2	TRBV6-2/TRBV6-3	NA	TRBJ2-1	CASSPGGSYNEQFF	TGTGCCAGCAGTCCGGGGGGCTCCTACAATGAGCAGTTCTTC
TRBD1	TRBV5-1	NA	TRBJ1-2	CASSLEGQAIYGYTF	TGCGCCAGCAGCTTAGAGGGACAGGCCATATATGGCTACACCTTC
NA	TRBV7-2	once	TRBJ1-1	CASRPTERSTEAFF	TGTGCCAGCCGCCCGACGGAACGGAGTACTGAAGCTTTCTTT
NA	TRBV20-1	NA	TRBJ1-1	CSASGGGGDTEAFF	TGCAGTGCTAGTGGAGGAGGGGGGGACACTGAAGCTTTCTTT
TRBD2	TRBV6-2/TRBV6-3	NA	TRBJ2-1	CASSYPGLTTYNEQFF	TGTGCCAGCAGTTACCCGGGACTAACCACCTACAATGAGCAGTTCTTC
TRBD1	TRBV7-2	NA	TRBJ1-1	CASSRQGAPDTEAFF	TGTGCCAGCAGCAGACAGGGGGCTCCGGACACTGAAGCTTTCTTT
NA	TRBV7-2	once	TRBJ2-4	CASSLAGTLENIQYF	TGTGCCAGCAGCTTGGCAGGGACACTCGAAAACATTCAGTACTTC
TRBD1	TRBV11-3	NA	TRBJ2-7	CASSPGTGAPLHEQYF	TGTGCCAGCAGCCCCGGGACAGGGGCCCCGTTACACGAGCAGTACTTC
NA	TRBV28	NA	TRBJ2-1	CAGGDSSYNEQFF	TGTGCCGGAGGGGACAGCTCCTACAATGAGCAGTTCTTC
TRBD1	TRBV6-1	NA	TRBJ1-2	CASSEVTGTDLNYGYTF	TGTGCCAGCAGTGAAGTTACCGGGACAGACCTTAACTATGGCTACACCTTC
TRBD1	TRBV18	NA	TRBJ1-1	CASSPLGQGNTEAFF	TGTGCCAGCTCACCCTTGGGACAGGGGAACACTGAAGCTTTCTTT
NA	TRBV5-6	NA	TRBJ2-3	CASSLNRGVATDTQYF	TGTGCCAGCAGCTTGAATCGGGGTGTGGCGACAGATACGCAGTATTTT
TRBD1	TRBV7-9	NA	TRBJ2-3	CASSPQQGRSTDTQYF	TGTGCCAGCAGCCCACAACAGGGGCGTAGCACAGATACGCAGTATTTT
NA	TRBV6-6	NA	TRBJ1-2	CASSYSFRGDGYTF	TGTGCCAGCAGTTACTCTTTCAGGGGCGATGGCTACACCTTC
NA	TRBV2	NA	TRBJ1-1	CASSPQEKAFF	TGTGCCAGCAGTCCTCAAGAGAAAGCTTTCTTT